The T cell receptor beta chain described here comes from a study of T-cell memory formation after mild COVID-19. General study results and limits: That cross-reactive memory joined was suggested by some responding clones appearing in pre-infection memory.

One entry per CDR3 protein, called by TCRdb with MiXCR from the 5' RACE reads. The data show a few hundred thousand distinct CDR3 sequences, more than 15% seen once. Germline CDR1 reads SEHNR; CDR2 reads FQNEAQ (reference sequence). The V and J ends lost 8 bases and 8 bases, in that order; junction bases with no gene match: 8. The CDR3 has 12 residues. This clonotype appeared a single time. Antigen: not known. The clonotype was recovered from a man aged 18 to 30 who had mild COVID-19 (a few samples of this study predate the infection). Cell type and time point are not known. The V and J genes are TRBV7-9 and TRBJ1-2; 7 bases are shared with TRBD1. The specimen sequenced was PBMCs or a T cell subset sorted from them (not recorded which). The DNA for the CDR3 is TGTGCCAGCGGCGACAGGGACGGCGGCTACACCTTC. Translating gives CASGDRDGGYTF. The full variable domain, with the rest looked up from reference TRBV7-9 and TRBJ1-2, is DTGVSQNPRHKITKRGQNVTFRCDPISEHNRLYWYRQTLGQGPEFLTYFQNEAQLEKSRLLSDRFSAERPKGSFSTLEIQRTEQGDSAMYLCASGDRDGGYTFGSGTRLTVV.